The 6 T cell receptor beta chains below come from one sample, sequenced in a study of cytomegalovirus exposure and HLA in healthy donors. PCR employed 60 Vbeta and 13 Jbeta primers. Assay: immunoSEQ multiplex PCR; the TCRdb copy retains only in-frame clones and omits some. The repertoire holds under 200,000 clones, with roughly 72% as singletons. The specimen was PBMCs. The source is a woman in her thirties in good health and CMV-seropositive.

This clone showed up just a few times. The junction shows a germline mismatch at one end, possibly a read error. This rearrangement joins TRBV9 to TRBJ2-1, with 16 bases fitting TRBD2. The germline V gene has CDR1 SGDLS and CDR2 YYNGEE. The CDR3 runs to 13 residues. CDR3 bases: TGTGCCAGCAGCTCAGGGACTAGCGGGAGGGGAATCTTC. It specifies CASSSGTSGRGIF.

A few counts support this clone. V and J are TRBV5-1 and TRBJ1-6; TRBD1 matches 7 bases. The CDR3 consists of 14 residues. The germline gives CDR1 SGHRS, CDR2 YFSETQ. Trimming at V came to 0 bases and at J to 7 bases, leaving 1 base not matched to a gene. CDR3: CASSLDRGNSPLHF. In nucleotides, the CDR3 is TGCGCCAGCAGCTTGGACAGGGGCAATTCACCCCTCCACTTT.

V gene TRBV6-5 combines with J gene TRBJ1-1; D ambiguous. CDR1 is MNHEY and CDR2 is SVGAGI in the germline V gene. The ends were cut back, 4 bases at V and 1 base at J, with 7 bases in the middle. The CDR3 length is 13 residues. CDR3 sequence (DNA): TGTGCCAGCAGTTTTGGAGGGAACACTGAAGCTTTCTTT. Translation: CASSFGGNTEAFF.

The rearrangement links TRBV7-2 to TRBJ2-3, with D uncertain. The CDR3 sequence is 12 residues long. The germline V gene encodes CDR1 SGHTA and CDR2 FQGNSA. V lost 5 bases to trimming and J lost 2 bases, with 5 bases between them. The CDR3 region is CASSPFTDTQYF. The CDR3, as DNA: TGTGCCAGCAGCCCCTTCACAGATACGCAGTATTTT.

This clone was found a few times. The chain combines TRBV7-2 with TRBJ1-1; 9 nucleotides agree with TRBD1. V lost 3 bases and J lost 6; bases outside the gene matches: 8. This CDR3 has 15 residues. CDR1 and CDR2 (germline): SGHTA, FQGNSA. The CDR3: CASSFGTGRGSEAFF. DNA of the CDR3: TGTGCCAGCAGCTTCGGGACAGGGAGGGGATCTGAAGCTTTCTTT.

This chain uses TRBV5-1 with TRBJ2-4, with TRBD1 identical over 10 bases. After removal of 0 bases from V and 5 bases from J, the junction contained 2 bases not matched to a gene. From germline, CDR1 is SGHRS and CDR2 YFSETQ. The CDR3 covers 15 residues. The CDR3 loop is CASSLGQGAQNIQYF. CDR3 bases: TGCGCCAGCAGCTTGGGACAGGGGGCGCAAAACATTCAGTACTTC.